This section outlines one TCR beta chain sequence together with its context. This entry comes from a study of shared clonotypes between healthy human individuals. The assay was run at deep level. Sequencing was performed with immunoSEQ multiplex PCR; in TCRdb, only in-frame clones are kept and a portion is missing. The sample consists of approximately 2.1 million clones, approximately 95% of them appearing once. Material: naive CD4+ T cells from PBMCs. The subset here: CD45RA+ positively selected. This receptor was obtained from a man aged 18 to 30 in good health. Some clones in this sample may be carry-over from other donors' samples.

CDR3 residues: CASTLRGQNTGELFF. CDR3 DNA sequence: TGCGCCAGCACCCTCCGGGGGCAGAACACCGGGGAGCTGTTTTTT. V and J are TRBV4-1 and TRBJ2-2, with D perhaps TRBD1 or TRBD2 (6 bases each). The CDR3 extends over 15 amino acids. The ends were cut back, 7 bases at V and 1 base at J, with 13 bases in the middle. CDR1 is MGHRA, CDR2 YSYEKL, per germline.